Described below is a single TCR beta chain sequence and its context. The data belong to a study of T cells in Graves' hyperthyroidism and ophthalmopathy. Germline V gives CDR1 SGHNT, CDR2 YYREEE (reference sequence). Trimming left V 1 base short and J 7 bases short, with 14 bases between. This CDR3 is 14 amino acids long. Using RNA transcripts as the source, TCR beta CDR3 regions were amplified. TCR CDR3 underwent first-round RT-PCR with the HTBI primer set. A single record per CDR3 protein comes from TCRdb applying MiXCR to the multiplex PCR reads. The data show about 600,000 distinct CDR3 sequences, with more than 15% seen just once and roughly 3% held by the top ten.

The source is a woman between 35 and 50 years old with Graves' ophthalmopathy. This sequence joins TRBV5-4 and TRBJ1-1; tentatively, D is TRBD1 (5 bases). Input material: blood. The CDR3 bases are TGTGCCAGCAGCTTGTGGGGGTGGCAGTATGAAGCTTTCTTT. This translates into CASSLWGWQYEAFF.